Shown below are 24 T cell receptor beta chains from a single sample sequenced in a study of beta chain features in type 1 diabetes. Every isolated RNA sample was fully reverse transcribed, so sequencing captured expressed TCRB transcripts. The table came from immunoSEQ multiplex PCR; TCRdb's copy has only in-frame clones and leaves some out. In the table there are fewer than 250,000 clones, roughly 13% of which are singletons. The sample was naive CD4+ T cells from blood. These receptors were collected from a woman aged 40 to 50 in good health.

This clone occurred a few times. The gene calls are TRBV5-1 and TRBJ2-7, with TRBD1 matching 7 bases. V was clipped by 1 base and J by 2 bases; unmatched bases: 15. The germline CDR1 and CDR2 sequences are SGHRS and YFSETQ. The CDR3 spans 18 residues. DNA for the CDR3: TGCGCCAGCAGCTTGTCTCCGTCTCTTGGGACAGTTACCTACGAGCAGTACTTC. As protein: CASSLSPSLGTVTYEQYF.

This rearrangement joins TRBV12-5 to TRBJ2-5; 9 nucleotides agree with TRBD1. Germline lookup yields CDR1 LGHNT and CDR2 FRNRAP. This CDR3 comprises 14 residues. Trimming cost V 1 base and J 5 bases; bases outside gene matches: 2. This CDR3 reads CASGLGDRGETQYF. The CDR3 bases are TGTGCTAGTGGTTTGGGAGACAGGGGGGAGACCCAGTACTTC. Full variable domain (remainder filled in from reference TRBV12-5 and TRBJ2-5): DARVTQTPRHKVTEMGQEVTMRCQPILGHNTVFWYRQTMMQGLELLAYFRNRAPLDDSGMPKDRFSAEMPDATLATLKIQPSEPRDSAVYFCASGLGDRGETQYFGPGTRLLVL.

The rearrangement links TRBV27 to TRBJ2-6; D uncertain. The CDR3 runs to 13 residues. Deletions cut 9 bases from V and 3 bases from J, with 9 bases between. Per the germline V gene, CDR1 is MNHEY and CDR2 is SMNVEV (reference sequence). The CDR3 reads CASRKSGANVLTF. CDR3 coding DNA: TGTGCCAGTCGTAAGAGTGGGGCCAACGTCCTGACTTTC.

This clone was seen a handful of times. The CDR3 loop reads CASSIVGHHTGELFF. The CDR3 DNA reads TGTGCCAGTAGTATAGTGGGACATCACACCGGGGAGCTGTTTTTT. The gene calls are TRBV19 and TRBJ2-2, with TRBD1 as a possible D gene (6 bases). Germline lookup yields CDR1 LNHDA and CDR2 SQIVND (reference sequence). The CDR3 is 15 residues long. V gave up 1 base and J gave up 3 bases, with 9 bases separating them. The complete variable domain, with remaining parts taken from reference TRBV19 and TRBJ2-2, reads DGGITQSPKYLFRKEGQNVTLSCEQNLNHDAMYWYRQDPGQGLRLIYYSQIVNDFQKGDIAEGYSVSREKKESFPLTVTSAQKNPTAFYLCASSIVGHHTGELFFGEGSRLTVL.

The V call is TRBV7-9, the J call TRBJ1-1; the D gene is possibly TRBD1 (6 bases). V was clipped by 0 bases and J by 6 bases, with 17 bases between them. There are 16 residues in the CDR3. Germline loops: CDR1 SEHNR, CDR2 FQNEAQ (reference sequence). CDR3 sequence reads: CASSLARAQGNPEAFF. The CDR3 coding sequence is TGTGCCAGCAGCTTAGCAAGGGCCCAGGGGAATCCTGAAGCTTTCTTT.

This clone was found a few times. V gene TRBV5-4 combines with J gene TRBJ2-1; the match to TRBD2 covers 8 bases. The V and J ends lost 9 bases and 7 bases, in that order; junction bases with no gene match: 9. The CDR3 length is 13 residues. Germline assignment: CDR1 SGHNT and CDR2 YYREEE (reference sequence). The chain's CDR3 is CATILAGGNEQFF. Written as DNA, the CDR3 is TGTGCCACCATACTGGCGGGGGGTAATGAGCAGTTCTTC.

The V and J genes are TRBV7-6 and TRBJ2-5; D might be TRBD2 (6 bases). Germline CDR1 and CDR2: SGHVS and FNYEAQ. V lost 5 bases to trimming and J lost 2 bases, with 18 bases between them. This CDR3 has 16 residues. The CDR3 reads CASSVGTGLFQETQYF. In DNA form, the CDR3 reads TGTGCCAGCAGCGTAGGAACGGGACTTTTTCAAGAGACCCAGTACTTC.

This clone has only a few counts. The CDR3 here is CSVTGGAPHEQYF. In nucleotides, the CDR3 is TGCAGCGTTACAGGGGGCGCCCCCCACGAGCAGTACTTC. The V gene is TRBV29-1, the J gene TRBJ2-7; 9 bases fit TRBD1. The trim removed 5 bases at V and 5 bases at J, leaving 7 bases unmatched. The CDR3 runs to 13 residues. CDR1 is SQVTM and CDR2 is ANQGSEA in the germline V gene.

The rearrangement uses TRBV19 and TRBJ1-2; a possible D gene is TRBD1 (5 bases). Trimming stripped 3 bases from V and 8 bases from J, with 10 bases between. This CDR3 region has 12 residues. Per germline, CDR1 LNHDA and CDR2 SQIVND (reference sequence). CDR3 residues: CASSITRAGYTF. Written as DNA, the CDR3 is TGTGCCAGTAGTATCACCAGGGCAGGCTACACCTTC.

The CDR3 nucleotides are TGTGCCTCCAAGCCGGGACTAGGGAGGCAAGAGACCCAGTACTTC. The encoded protein is CASKPGLGRQETQYF. This chain joins TRBV19 and TRBJ2-5; TRBD2 matches at 8 bases. J lost 2 bases, V lost 11 bases, and 13 bases had no gene match. There are 15 residues in the CDR3. The germline CDR1 and CDR2 sequences are LNHDA and SQIVND (reference sequence). The variable domain in full, completed from reference TRBV19 and TRBJ2-5, reads DGGITQSPKYLFRKEGQNVTLSCEQNLNHDAMYWYRQDPGQGLRLIYYSQIVNDFQKGDIAEGYSVSREKKESFPLTVTSAQKNPTAFYLCASKPGLGRQETQYFGPGTRLLVL.

The rearrangement uses TRBV12-5 and TRBJ2-7; a weak D match, TRBD2 (6 bases). V lost 1 base to trimming and J lost 3 bases, with 13 bases between them. CDR1 is LGHNT and CDR2 is FRNRAP in the germline V gene. CDR3 size: 15 residues. CDR3 DNA: TGTGCTAGTGGTTTGGCGGGGGATCGGTTCTACGAGCAGTACTTC. This encodes CASGLAGDRFYEQYF.

The chain employs TRBV4-1 and TRBJ2-1; a possible D gene is TRBD2 (6 bases). CDR3 length: 15 amino acids. Trimming cost V 7 bases and J 1 base, with 14 bases left between them. The germline V gene has CDR1 MGHRA and CDR2 YSYEKL. CDR3 DNA: TGCGCCAGCAAAGTGGGGGGAGAATCCTACAATGAGCAGTTCTTC. This sequence encodes CASKVGGESYNEQFF.

The chain employs TRBV11-2 and TRBJ2-7, with 13 bases that match TRBD2. The CDR3 is made up of 16 amino acids. Germline values: CDR1 SGHAT, CDR2 FQNNGV. Trimming cost V 5 bases and J 6 bases; bases outside gene matches: 10. The CDR3 spells CASSGRTSGGLAEQYF. CDR3 nucleotide sequence: TGTGCCAGCAGCGGGCGGACTAGCGGGGGACTGGCCGAGCAGTACTTC.

The chain is built from TRBV19 and TRBJ1-1; D remains ambiguous. In germline, CDR1 is LNHDA, CDR2 SQIVND (reference sequence). The V and J ends lost 3 bases and 7 bases respectively, with 21 bases between them. The CDR3 has 16 residues. The CDR3 nucleotides are TGTGCCAGTAGTATCCCTCGTGGAGCCGCTTGGAGTGAAGCTTTCTTT. Translation gives CASSIPRGAAWSEAFF.

The chain is built from TRBV18 and TRBJ2-7, with TRBD1 matching 10 bases. The germline gives CDR1 KGHSH, CDR2 LQKENI. Losses at the gene ends were 2 bases for V and 4 bases for J; bases not matched to a gene: 2. CDR3 length: 14 amino acids. CDR3 nucleotides: TGTGCCAGCTCACCAGTGGGACAGGGGTACGAGCAGTACTTC. This codes for CASSPVGQGYEQYF.

This clone was counted only a few times. The chain carries TRBV5-1 and TRBJ1-2; 11 positions match TRBD1. CDR3 length: 15 amino acids. CDR1 is SGHRS, CDR2 YFSETQ, per germline. V trimming: 0 bases; J trimming: 5 bases; junction bases outside the gene matches: 3. In DNA form, the CDR3 reads TGCGCCAGCAGCTTGGGGGACAGGGGGTTTTATGGCTACACCTTC. Encoded protein: CASSLGDRGFYGYTF.

This chain uses TRBV5-1 with TRBJ2-3; unclear D gene. The CDR3 runs to 16 residues. V was shortened by 1 base and J by 6 bases, with 18 bases between the two germline ends. Germline V gives CDR1 SGHRS, CDR2 YFSETQ. DNA for the CDR3: TGCGCCAGCAGCTTGTCGGTTCCAACCGTTACTGATACGCAGTATTTT. It yields the protein CASSLSVPTVTDTQYF.

This clone was picked up a small number of times. The chain uses TRBV10-3 and TRBJ1-1, with 7 bases matching TRBD1. Germline loops: CDR1 ENHRY, CDR2 SYGVKD. The CDR3 loop spans 16 amino acids. V was pared by 8 bases and J by 1 base, with 13 bases of the junction left unmatched. The CDR3 coding sequence is TGTGCCATCGCCCGCCTCCCGACAGGGACGAACACTGAAGCTTTCTTT. It encodes CAIARLPTGTNTEAFF.

This clone was seen more than once but under ten times. The V call is TRBV7-2, the J call TRBJ2-5, with TRBD2 identical over 8 bases. The J call may be wrong; the DNA end is better matched by TRBJ2-7. The CDR3 is 16 residues long. The V gene's germline CDR1 is SGHTA and CDR2 FQGNSA. CDR3 DNA: TGTGCCAGCAGCTTAGCGCCGGCGGGGGGATCCTACGAGCAGTACTTC. It encodes CASSLAPAGGSYEQYF.

V and J are TRBV18 and TRBJ2-7, with 9 bases matching TRBD1. V shed 5 bases and J 6 bases; nucleotides not matched to a gene: 8. Looked up from germline, CDR1 is KGHSH and CDR2 is LQKENI. The CDR3 sequence is 14 residues long. The CDR3 nucleotides are TGTGCCAGCTCAGTGGGGACAGGGTCCGTCGAGCAGTACTTC. Protein sequence: CASSVGTGSVEQYF.

There are a few counts of this clone. This chain uses TRBV5-8 with TRBJ2-7; no clear D gene. This CDR3 comprises 12 residues. Germline CDR1 reads SGHTS; CDR2 reads YDEGEE. Trimming removed 4 bases at V and 3 bases at J, with 8 bases between. CDR3 nucleotides: TGTGCCAGCAGCCGGAGTGGCTACGAGCAGTACTTC. It encodes CASSRSGYEQYF. Full variable domain (outside the CDR3, taken from reference TRBV5-8 and TRBJ2-7): EAGVTQSPTHLIKTRGQQATLRCSPISGHTSVYWYQQALGLGLQFLLWYDEGEERNRGNFPPRFSGRQFPNYSSELNVNALELEDSALYLCASSRSGYEQYFGPGTRLTVT.

The chain combines TRBV18 with TRBJ2-3; D possibly corresponds to TRBD2 (6 bases). With 2 bases removed from V and 4 bases from J, the gap between germline ends came to 13 bases. There are 15 residues in the CDR3. Germline CDR1 and CDR2: KGHSH and LQKENI. The CDR3 region is CASSPRRGEADTQYF. CDR3 nucleotide sequence: TGTGCCAGCTCACCAAGGCGGGGTGAAGCAGATACGCAGTATTTT.

This clone turned up a few times. V and J are TRBV6-5 and TRBJ1-1; possibly TRBD1 for D (5 bases). The germline V gene encodes CDR1 MNHEY and CDR2 SVGAGI. This CDR3 is built from 14 residues. Trimming removed 6 bases at V and 6 bases at J, with 17 bases between. The CDR3 nucleotides are TGTGCCAGCAGAACTACAGGTTCTTCGGCTGAAGCTTTCTTT. This sequence encodes CASRTTGSSAEAFF.

The table lists this clone with a few counts. DNA of the CDR3: TGTGCCAGCTCACCGCCGGGAGAACCCACAGATACGCAGTATTTT. Protein: CASSPPGEPTDTQYF. The chain combines TRBV18 with TRBJ2-3; D possibly corresponds to TRBD2 (6 bases). V was trimmed by 3 bases and J by 2 bases, leaving 12 bases between them. CDR1 and CDR2 from the germline V gene are KGHSH and LQKENI. The CDR3 loop spans 15 amino acids.